This T cell receptor beta chain was observed in a study of T cell responses to AZD1222 COVID-19 vaccine. Looking at the study overall: Researchers grouped second doses given at about 4 or about 12 weeks into one pool.

Note on this clone: Its antigen is as yet unknown.

This table comes from immunoSEQ multiplex PCR, and its TCRdb copy is limited to in-frame clones, with some not included. The sample has roughly 91,000 clones, 70% to 90% seen once. Germline V CDR1 and CDR2: SGHNT, YYREEE (reference sequence). V was clipped by 4 bases and J by 0 bases, with 7 bases between them. This CDR3 region has 13 residues. Points from the study as a whole: After the peak T cell response, and only then, were repertoires sampled. Unmutated variant regions reportedly attract nearly half of all spike-specific TCRs.

The V call is TRBV5-4, the J call TRBJ1-2, with D hard to call. This TCR was sampled from an adult in good health. This specimen was peripheral blood, taken on day 0 of AZD1222 vaccination. The CDR3: CASSRTANYGYTF. In DNA, the CDR3 is TGTGCCAGCAGCCGAACGGCTAACTATGGCTACACCTTC. Full variable domain (outside the CDR3, taken from reference TRBV5-4 and TRBJ1-2): ETGVTQSPTHLIKTRGQQVTLRCSSQSGHNTVSWYQQALGQGPQFIFQYYREEENGRGNFPPRFSGLQFPNYSSELNVNALELDDSALYLCASSRTANYGYTFGSGTRLTVV.